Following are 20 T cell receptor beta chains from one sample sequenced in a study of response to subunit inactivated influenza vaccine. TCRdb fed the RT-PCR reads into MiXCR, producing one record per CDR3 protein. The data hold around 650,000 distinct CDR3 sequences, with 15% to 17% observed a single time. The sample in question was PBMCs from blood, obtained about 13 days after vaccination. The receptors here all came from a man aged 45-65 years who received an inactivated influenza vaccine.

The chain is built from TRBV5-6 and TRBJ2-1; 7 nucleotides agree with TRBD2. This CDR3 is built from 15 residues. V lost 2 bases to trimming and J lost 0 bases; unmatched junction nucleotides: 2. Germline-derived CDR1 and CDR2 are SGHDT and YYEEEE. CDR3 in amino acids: CASSLREASYNEQFF. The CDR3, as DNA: TGTGCCAGCAGCTTACGGGAGGCCTCCTACAATGAGCAGTTCTTC.

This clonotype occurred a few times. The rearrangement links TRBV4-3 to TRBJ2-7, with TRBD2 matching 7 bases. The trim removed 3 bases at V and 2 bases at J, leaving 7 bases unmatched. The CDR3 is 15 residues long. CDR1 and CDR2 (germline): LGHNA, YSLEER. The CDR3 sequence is CASSQYAGDTYEQYF. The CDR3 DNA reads TGCGCCAGCAGCCAGTACGCGGGAGATACCTACGAGCAGTACTTC.

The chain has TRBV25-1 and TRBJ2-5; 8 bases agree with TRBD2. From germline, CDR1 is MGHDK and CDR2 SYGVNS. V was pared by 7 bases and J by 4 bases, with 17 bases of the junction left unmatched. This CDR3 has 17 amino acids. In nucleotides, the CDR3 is TGTGCCAGCACCGAATTCCATCCCGCGGGGGGCCCAGAGACCCAGTACTTC. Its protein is CASTEFHPAGGPETQYF. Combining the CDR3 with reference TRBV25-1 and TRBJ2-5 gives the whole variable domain EADIYQTPRYLVIGTGKKITLECSQTMGHDKMYWYQQDPGMELHLIHYSYGVNSTEKGDLSSESTVSRIRTEHFPLTLESARPSHTSQYLCASTEFHPAGGPETQYFGPGTRLLVL.

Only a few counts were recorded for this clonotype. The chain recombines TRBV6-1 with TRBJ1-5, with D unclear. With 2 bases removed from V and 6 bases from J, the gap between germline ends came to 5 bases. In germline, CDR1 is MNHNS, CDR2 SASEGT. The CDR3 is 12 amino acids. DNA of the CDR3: TGTGCCAGCAGTGAATGGGGTCAGCCCCAGCATTTT. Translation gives CASSEWGQPQHF.

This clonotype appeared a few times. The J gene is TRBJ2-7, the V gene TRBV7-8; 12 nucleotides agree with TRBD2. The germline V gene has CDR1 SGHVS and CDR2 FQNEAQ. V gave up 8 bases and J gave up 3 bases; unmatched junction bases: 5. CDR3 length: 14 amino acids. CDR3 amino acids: CASSSLAGGYEQYF. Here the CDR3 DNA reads TGTGCCAGCTCATCACTAGCGGGAGGCTACGAGCAGTACTTC.

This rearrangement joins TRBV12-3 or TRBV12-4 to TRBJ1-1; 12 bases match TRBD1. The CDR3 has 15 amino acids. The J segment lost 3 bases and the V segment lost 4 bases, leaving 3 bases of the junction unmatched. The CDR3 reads CASSYGTGGYTEAFF. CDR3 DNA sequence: TGTGCCAGCAGTTATGGGACAGGGGGCTACACTGAAGCTTTCTTT.

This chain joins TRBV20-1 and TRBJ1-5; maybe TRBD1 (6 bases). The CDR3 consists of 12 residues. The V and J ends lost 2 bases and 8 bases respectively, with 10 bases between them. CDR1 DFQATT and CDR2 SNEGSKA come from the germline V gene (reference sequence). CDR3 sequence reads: CSARTGSEPQHF. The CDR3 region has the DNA TGCAGTGCTAGAACAGGGTCGGAGCCCCAGCATTTT.

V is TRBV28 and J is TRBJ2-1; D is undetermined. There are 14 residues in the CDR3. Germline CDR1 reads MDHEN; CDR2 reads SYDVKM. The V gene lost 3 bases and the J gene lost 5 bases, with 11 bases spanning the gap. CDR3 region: CASSLLRVHNEQFF. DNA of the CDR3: TGTGCCAGCAGTTTGTTAAGGGTCCACAATGAGCAGTTCTTC.

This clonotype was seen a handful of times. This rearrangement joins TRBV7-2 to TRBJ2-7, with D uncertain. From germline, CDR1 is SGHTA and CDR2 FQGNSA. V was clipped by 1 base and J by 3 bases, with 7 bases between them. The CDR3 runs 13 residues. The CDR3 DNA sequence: TGTGCCAGCAGCTTAGAGGGAAACTACGAGCAGTACTTC. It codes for CASSLEGNYEQYF. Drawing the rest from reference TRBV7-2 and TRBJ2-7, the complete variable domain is GAGVSQSPSNKVTEKGKDVELRCDPISGHTALYWYRQSLGQGLEFLIYFQGNSAPDKSGLPSDRFSAERTGGSVSTLTIQRTQQEDSAVYLCASSLEGNYEQYFGPGTRLTVT.

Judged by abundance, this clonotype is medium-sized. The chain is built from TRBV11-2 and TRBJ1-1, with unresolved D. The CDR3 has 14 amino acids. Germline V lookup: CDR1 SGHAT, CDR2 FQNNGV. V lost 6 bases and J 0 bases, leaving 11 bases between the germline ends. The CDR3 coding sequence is TGTGCCAGCAGTCGGACCCCTTTGAACACTGAAGCTTTCTTT. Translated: CASSRTPLNTEAFF.

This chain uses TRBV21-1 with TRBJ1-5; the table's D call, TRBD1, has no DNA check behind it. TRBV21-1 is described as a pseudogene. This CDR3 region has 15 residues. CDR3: CASSQGGDGNQPQHF. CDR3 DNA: TGTGCCAGCAGCCAGGGTGGGGATGGCAATCAGCCCCAGCATTTT.

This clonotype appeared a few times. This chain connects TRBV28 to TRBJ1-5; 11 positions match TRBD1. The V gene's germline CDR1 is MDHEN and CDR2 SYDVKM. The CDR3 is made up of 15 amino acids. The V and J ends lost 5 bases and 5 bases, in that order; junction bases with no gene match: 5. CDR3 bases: TGTGCCAGCAGTGGACAGGGGGCTGGGTATCAGCCCCAGCATTTT. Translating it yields CASSGQGAGYQPQHF.

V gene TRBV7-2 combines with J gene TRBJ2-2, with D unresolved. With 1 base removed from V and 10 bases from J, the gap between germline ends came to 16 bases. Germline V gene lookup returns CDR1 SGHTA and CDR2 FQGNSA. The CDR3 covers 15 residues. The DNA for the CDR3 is TGTGCCAGCAGCTTAGTCGGCGCTCGTAGCACGGAGCTGTTTTTT. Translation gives CASSLVGARSTELFF.

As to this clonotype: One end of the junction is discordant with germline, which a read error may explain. CDR3 residues: CAISRLAGVAGELFF. The DNA of the CDR3 is TGTGCCATCAGTCGACTCGCGGGAGTAGCCGGGGAGCTGTTTTTT. The chain uses TRBV12-3 or TRBV12-4 and TRBJ2-2, with 7 bases that match TRBD2. CDR3 size: 15 residues.

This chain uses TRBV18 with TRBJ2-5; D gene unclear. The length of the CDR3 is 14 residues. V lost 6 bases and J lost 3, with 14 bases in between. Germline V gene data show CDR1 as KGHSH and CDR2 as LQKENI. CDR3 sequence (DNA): TGTGCCAGCTCCGTCACCCCCTCCAAAGAGACCCAGTACTTC. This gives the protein CASSVTPSKETQYF.

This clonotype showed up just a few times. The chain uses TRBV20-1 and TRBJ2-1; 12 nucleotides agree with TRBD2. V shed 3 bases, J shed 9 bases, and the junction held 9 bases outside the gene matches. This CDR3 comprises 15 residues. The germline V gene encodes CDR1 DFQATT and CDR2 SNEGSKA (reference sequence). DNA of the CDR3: TGCAGTGCTAGCCCGGCTAGCGGGGGGGCACGTGAGCAGTTCTTC. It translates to CSASPASGGAREQFF.

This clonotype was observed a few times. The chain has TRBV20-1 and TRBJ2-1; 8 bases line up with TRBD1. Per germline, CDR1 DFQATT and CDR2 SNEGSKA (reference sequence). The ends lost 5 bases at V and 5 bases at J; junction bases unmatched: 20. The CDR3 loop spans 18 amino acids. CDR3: CSAYASIRGLWVDNEQFF. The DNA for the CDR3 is TGCAGTGCTTATGCCTCAATCAGGGGGCTGTGGGTGGACAATGAGCAGTTCTTC.

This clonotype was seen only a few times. CDR3 amino acids: CASSDRDSFHEQYF. The CDR3, as DNA: TGTGCCAGCAGCGACCGGGACTCGTTCCACGAGCAGTACTTC. The genes are TRBV5-6 and TRBJ2-7; a possible D gene is TRBD2 (6 bases). Per germline, CDR1 SGHDT and CDR2 YYEEEE. Trimming took off 4 bases at V and 5 bases at J, with 16 bases between the two ends. The CDR3 sequence is 14 residues long.

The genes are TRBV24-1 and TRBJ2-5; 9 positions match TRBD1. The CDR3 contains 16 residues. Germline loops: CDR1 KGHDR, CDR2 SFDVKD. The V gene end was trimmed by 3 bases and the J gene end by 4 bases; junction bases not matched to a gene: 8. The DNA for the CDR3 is TGTGCCACCAGTGATGTTACAGGGGGCGCGTTAGAGACCCAGTACTTC. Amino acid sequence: CATSDVTGGALETQYF.

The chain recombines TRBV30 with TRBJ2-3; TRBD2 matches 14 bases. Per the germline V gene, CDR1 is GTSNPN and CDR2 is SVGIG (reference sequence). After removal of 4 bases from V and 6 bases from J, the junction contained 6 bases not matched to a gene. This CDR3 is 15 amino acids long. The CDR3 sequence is CAWTSGLAGADTQYF. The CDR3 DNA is TGTGCCTGGACTTCGGGACTAGCGGGAGCGGATACGCAGTATTTT.